This T cell receptor (beta chain) was profiled in a study of early T cells in non-severe SARS-CoV-2 infection. cDNA molecules, individually, were tagged with unique molecular identifiers. TCRdb redid the calling of the 5' RACE reads with MiXCR, one entry per CDR3 protein. The sample shows roughly 67,000 distinct CDR3 sequences, under 13% of them seen only once. Ten or more counts support this clonotype. The CDR3 sequence is 13 residues long. Germline CDR1 is SGHTA and CDR2 is FQGTGA. V shed 8 bases and J shed 2 bases, with 12 bases lying between them. Specimen: whole blood. This clonotype was sampled from an adult who was a healthcare worker with PCR-confirmed SARS-CoV-2 infection or an uninfected control (not recorded which). The gene calls are TRBV7-3 and TRBJ2-5; possibly TRBD2 for D (5 bases). CDR3 region: CASGSGNQETQYF. CDR3 in DNA: TGTGCCAGCGGGAGCGGAAATCAAGAGACCCAGTACTTC.